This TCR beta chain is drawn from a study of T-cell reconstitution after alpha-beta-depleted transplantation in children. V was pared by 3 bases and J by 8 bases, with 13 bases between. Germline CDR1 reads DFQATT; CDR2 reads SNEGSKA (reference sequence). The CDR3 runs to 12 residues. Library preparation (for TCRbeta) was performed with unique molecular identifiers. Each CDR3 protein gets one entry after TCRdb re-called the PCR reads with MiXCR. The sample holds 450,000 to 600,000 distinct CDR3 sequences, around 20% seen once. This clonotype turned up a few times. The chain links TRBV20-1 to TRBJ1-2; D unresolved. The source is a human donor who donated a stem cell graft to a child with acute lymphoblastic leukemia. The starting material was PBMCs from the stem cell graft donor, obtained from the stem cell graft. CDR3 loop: CSASSGVLGYTF. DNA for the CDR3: TGCAGTGCTAGTTCGGGCGTCCTGGGCTACACCTTC.